Presented here are 15 T cell receptor beta chains from one specimen sequenced in a study of blood T cell repertoires in COVID-19. Profiled with immunoSEQ multiplex PCR; TCRdb holds only in-frame clones, not every one. This table has a few hundred thousand clones, around 90% appearing once. Sequenced: PBMCs or T cells enriched from blood (not recorded which). The receptor source for this set is a young woman who had recovered from COVID-19.

This sequence joins TRBV18 and TRBJ1-2; D uncertain. The CDR3 extends over 13 amino acids. Trimming shortened V by 3 bases and J by 8 bases, and 13 bases separated the two germline ends. The germline CDR1 and CDR2 sequences are KGHSH and LQKENI. The CDR3 reads CASSPGAGRGYTF. CDR3 nucleotide sequence: TGTGCCAGCTCACCGGGAGCGGGCCGGGGCTACACCTTC. Full variable domain (remainder filled in from reference TRBV18 and TRBJ1-2): NAGVMQNPRHLVRRRGQEARLRCSPMKGHSHVYWYRQLPEEGLKFMVYLQKENIIDESGMPKERFSAEFPKEGPSILRIQQVVRGDSAAYFCASSPGAGRGYTFGSGTRLTVV.

CDR3 sequence (DNA): TGTGCCAGCAGTTTGTCCCCAGTAGAAGCTTTCTTT. Protein product: CASSLSPVEAFF. The rearrangement uses TRBV12-3 or TRBV12-4 and TRBJ1-1; the D is unclear. Between the trimmed V and J ends, which lost 3 bases and 8 bases, there was a span of 10 bases. This CDR3 comprises 12 residues.

This clone has more than one count but fewer than ten. The gene calls are TRBV15 and TRBJ1-3, with unresolved D. The germline V gene encodes CDR1 LNHNV and CDR2 YYDKDF (reference sequence). The ends were cut back, 3 bases at V and 4 bases at J, with 7 bases in the middle. The CDR3 loop spans 13 amino acids. CDR3 DNA: TGTGCCACCAGCAGCAGAAAGGGAAACACCATATATTTT. This gives the protein CATSSRKGNTIYF.

The chain links TRBV7-9 to TRBJ2-3, with D possibly TRBD1 on 5 matching bases. CDR1 and CDR2 from the germline V gene are SEHNR and FQNEAQ (reference sequence). Trimming left V 5 bases short and J 2 bases short, with 11 bases between. CDR3 size: 14 residues. CDR3 bases: TGTGCCAGCAGCCCGAAACAGGCCACAGATACGCAGTATTTT. Its protein is CASSPKQATDTQYF.

The gene calls are TRBV9 and TRBJ1-2; weak D call: TRBD1 (6 bases). The germline V gene has CDR1 SGDLS and CDR2 YYNGEE. The CDR3 is made up of 15 amino acids. Trimming removed 0 bases at V and 4 bases at J, with 13 bases between. The CDR3 bases are TGTGCCAGCAGCGTAGAGGGGGTGAATCGCTATGGCTACACCTTC. Translation gives CASSVEGVNRYGYTF.

V gene TRBV6-5 combines with J gene TRBJ1-1; no clear D gene. The CDR3 covers 16 residues. V was trimmed by 0 bases and J by 4 bases, leaving 15 bases between them. Germline V gene data show CDR1 as MNHEY and CDR2 as SVGAGI. CDR3 DNA sequence: TGTGCCAGCAGTTACTCGAATATACGAGATTCCACTGAAGCTTTCTTT. As protein: CASSYSNIRDSTEAFF.

CDR3 DNA sequence: TGTGCCAGCAGCTTGGACACGACAAAAGGGACTAATGAAAAACTGTTTTTT. Encoded protein: CASSLDTTKGTNEKLFF. This chain joins TRBV7-9 and TRBJ1-4; D is possibly TRBD1 (5 bases). V was cut by 3 bases and J by 2 bases, with 16 bases left in between. Germline V gene data show CDR1 as SEHNR and CDR2 as FQNEAQ (reference sequence). The CDR3 is 17 amino acids.

The chain carries TRBV13 and TRBJ2-7; TRBD1 is a possible D gene (5 bases). From germline, CDR1 is PRHDT and CDR2 FYEKMQ (reference sequence). The CDR3 consists of 17 residues. The V gene lost 3 bases and the J gene lost 5 bases, with 23 bases spanning the gap. DNA for the CDR3: TGTGCCAGCAGCTTGGGTGGTGGGGCAGACCCTTGGGACGAGCAGTACTTC. As protein: CASSLGGGADPWDEQYF.

The J gene is TRBJ2-2, the V gene TRBV21-1; the table's D call, TRBD1, was not checked against the DNA. TRBV21-1 is a documented pseudogene. This CDR3 is 14 amino acids long. The CDR3 loop is CASSNGTGTGELFF. The CDR3, as DNA: TGTGCCAGCAGCAATGGGACAGGGACCGGGGAGCTGTTTTTT.

The chain links TRBV19 to TRBJ1-1; D not resolved. This CDR3 is built from 14 residues. Germline values: CDR1 LNHDA, CDR2 SQIVND (reference sequence). Trimming cost V 6 bases and J 2 bases, with 13 bases left between them. CDR3 nucleotides: TGTGCCAGTAGCCCCCCGGGGATAAACACTGAAGCTTTCTTT. Amino acids: CASSPPGINTEAFF.

The V call is TRBV18, the J call TRBJ1-6; unclear D gene. Germline V CDR1 and CDR2: KGHSH, LQKENI. This CDR3 is 16 amino acids long. V lost 3 bases to trimming and J lost 9 bases, with 18 bases between them. The CDR3 is CASSPQSLPGISPLHF. The CDR3 coding sequence is TGTGCCAGCTCACCCCAGTCCCTGCCAGGAATTTCACCCCTCCACTTT.

This clone was picked up a small number of times. This chain joins TRBV25-1 and TRBJ1-6; D uncertain. Per germline, CDR1 MGHDK and CDR2 SYGVNS. V was pared by 0 bases and J by 8 bases, with 5 bases between. This CDR3 contains 13 residues. The DNA of the CDR3 is TGTGCCAGCAGTGAATACTTCGATTCACCCCTCCACTTT. Translated, it gives CASSEYFDSPLHF.

The CDR3 DNA sequence: TGTGCCAGCAGTGAATTCACGGGGGGGGCCGTAGATACGCAGTATTTT. This codes for CASSEFTGGAVDTQYF. The gene calls are TRBV6-1 and TRBJ2-3; the match to TRBD2 covers 8 bases. V lost 2 bases to trimming and J lost 5 bases; unmatched junction nucleotides: 9. Germline lookup yields CDR1 MNHNS and CDR2 SASEGT. The CDR3 has 16 amino acids.

J is TRBJ1-6 and V is TRBV11-2, with D hard to call. Looked up from germline, CDR1 is SGHAT and CDR2 is FQNNGV. Trimming stripped 1 base from V and 3 bases from J, with 13 bases between. This CDR3 has 17 amino acids. CDR3 in amino acids: CASSLGRNRYYNSPLHF. CDR3 in DNA: TGTGCCAGCAGCTTAGGAAGAAACAGATACTATAATTCACCCCTCCACTTT. Drawing the rest from reference TRBV11-2 and TRBJ1-6, the complete variable domain is EAGVAQSPRYKIIEKRQSVAFWCNPISGHATLYWYQQILGQGPKLLIQFQNNGVVDDSQLPKDRFSAERLKGVDSTLKIQPAKLEDSAVYLCASSLGRNRYYNSPLHFGNGTRLTVT.

The V gene is TRBV12-5, the J gene TRBJ1-2; D is ambiguous. V dropped 5 bases and J dropped 5 bases, with 18 bases sitting between them. CDR1 and CDR2 from the germline V gene are LGHNT and FRNRAP. The CDR3 has 15 residues. The CDR3 DNA follows: TGTGCTAGTGGTAACCCCACAGTTTCCCTTTATGGCTACACCTTC. It specifies CASGNPTVSLYGYTF.